These 5 T cell receptor beta chains were sequenced from one sample in a study of T-cell reconstitution after alpha-beta-depleted transplantation in children. Study-level findings and limits: T-cell counts and diversity at one year following transplant were attributed mainly to newly produced T cells.

The TCRbeta library was prepared with unique molecular identifiers. From the PCR reads, TCRdb called clonotypes with MiXCR, one entry per CDR3 protein. The sample shows around 300,000 distinct CDR3 sequences, 6% to 10% of them seen only once. Which antigens these TCRs recognize remains unknown. Sequenced material: peripheral blood, taken 360 days after TCRalphabeta/CD19-depleted stem cell transplant. These receptors were taken from a female patient aged 2-9 years who had a stem cell transplant for Fanconi anemia, so the T cells may come from the graft donor.

This clonotype was counted many times. The rearrangement links TRBV11-2 to TRBJ2-2; TRBD1 might be the D (5 bases). Trimming removed 0 bases at V and 6 bases at J, with 20 bases between. In germline, CDR1 is SGHAT, CDR2 FQNNGV. CDR3 length: 18 amino acids. The CDR3 nucleotides are TGTGCCAGCAGCTTAGATCTTTGGGGCCCAATGGCCGCCGGGGAGCTGTTTTTT. This encodes CASSLDLWGPMAAGELFF.

This clonotype was seen repeatedly, ten times or more. This sequence joins TRBV5-1 and TRBJ2-3, with TRBD2 identical over 10 bases. Trimming at V came to 4 bases and at J to 2 bases, leaving 7 bases not matched to a gene. There are 16 residues in the CDR3. Germline CDR1 is SGHRS and CDR2 is YFSETQ. The CDR3 region is CASSRRAGGTTDTQYF. In DNA form, the CDR3 reads TGCGCCAGCAGCCGAAGAGCGGGAGGGACCACAGATACGCAGTATTTT. Based on the CDR3 plus reference TRBV5-1 and TRBJ2-3, the full variable domain is KAGVTQTPRYLIKTRGQQVTLSCSPISGHRSVSWYQQTPGQGLQFLFEYFSETQRNKGNFPGRFSGRQFSNSRSEMNVSTLELGDSALYLCASSRRAGGTTDTQYFGPGTRLTVL.

This clonotype was detected ten times or more. J is TRBJ2-5 and V is TRBV7-9, with TRBD1 matching over 8 bases. CDR1 and CDR2 from the germline V gene are SEHNR and FQNEAQ (reference sequence). CDR3 size: 16 residues. The V and J ends lost 4 bases and 4 bases, in that order; junction bases with no gene match: 11. The DNA for the CDR3 is TGTGCCAGCAGCTCTCCCCCCGGGACAGGCTTAGAGACCCAGTACTTC. It encodes CASSSPPGTGLETQYF.

The chain carries TRBV30 and TRBJ1-6; D unresolved. CDR1 is GTSNPN and CDR2 is SVGIG in the germline V gene (reference sequence). Trimming removed 3 bases from V and 6 bases from J, with 15 bases in between. There are 15 residues in the CDR3. The DNA of the CDR3 is TGTGCCTGGAGCGAGACATTCGTGGGTAATTCACCCCTCCACTTT. It encodes CAWSETFVGNSPLHF.

By sample fraction, this clonotype is medium-sized. The chain recombines TRBV15 with TRBJ2-2; 11 positions match TRBD2. J lost 4 bases, V lost 6 bases, and 4 bases had no gene match. Germline lookup yields CDR1 LNHNV and CDR2 YYDKDF (reference sequence). CDR3 length equals 15 residues. The DNA of the CDR3 is TGTGCCACCAGTAGACTAGCGGGGATCACCGGGGAGCTGTTTTTT. It translates to CATSRLAGITGELFF.